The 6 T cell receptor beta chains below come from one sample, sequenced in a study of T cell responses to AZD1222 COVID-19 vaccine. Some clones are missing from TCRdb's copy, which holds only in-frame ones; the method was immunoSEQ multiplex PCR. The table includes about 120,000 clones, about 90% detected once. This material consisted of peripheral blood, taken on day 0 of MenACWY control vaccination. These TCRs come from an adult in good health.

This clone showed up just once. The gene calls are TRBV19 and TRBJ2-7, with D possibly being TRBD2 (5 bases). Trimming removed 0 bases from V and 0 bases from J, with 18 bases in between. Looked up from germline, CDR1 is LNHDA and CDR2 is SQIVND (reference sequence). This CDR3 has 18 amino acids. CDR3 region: CASSIEFEGRPSSYEQYV. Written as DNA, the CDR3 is TGTGCCAGTAGTATAGAGTTTGAAGGGAGACCGAGCTCCTACGAGCAGTACGTC.

The CDR3 DNA follows: TGTGCCAGTAGGGCCGAGAAACTAGCGGGAGGCACCGAGCAGTACTTC. This sequence encodes CASRAEKLAGGTEQYF. V and J are TRBV19 and TRBJ2-7; TRBD2 agrees at 12 bases. The CDR3 has 16 residues. CDR1 LNHDA and CDR2 SQIVND come from the germline V gene (reference sequence). Trimming took 6 bases from V and 6 from J; bases not matched to a gene: 12.

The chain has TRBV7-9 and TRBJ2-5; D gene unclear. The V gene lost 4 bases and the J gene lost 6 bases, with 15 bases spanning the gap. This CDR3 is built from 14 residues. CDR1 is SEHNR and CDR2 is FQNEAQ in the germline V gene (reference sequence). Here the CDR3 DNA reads TGTGCCAGCAGCTACTACGAGACCGGTCAGACCCAGTACTTC. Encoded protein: CASSYYETGQTQYF.

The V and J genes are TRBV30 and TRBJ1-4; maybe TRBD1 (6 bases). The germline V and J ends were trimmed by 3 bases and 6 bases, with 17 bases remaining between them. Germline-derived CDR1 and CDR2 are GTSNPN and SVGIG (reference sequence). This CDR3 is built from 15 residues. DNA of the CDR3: TGTGCCTGGAGCCCGGCGACAGGTGAATATGAAAAACTGTTTTTT. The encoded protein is CAWSPATGEYEKLFF.

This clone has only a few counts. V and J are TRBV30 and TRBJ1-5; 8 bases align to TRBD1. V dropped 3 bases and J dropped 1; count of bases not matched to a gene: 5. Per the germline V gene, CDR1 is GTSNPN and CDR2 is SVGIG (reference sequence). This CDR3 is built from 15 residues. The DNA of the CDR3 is TGTGCCTGGAGCGGACAGGGAAAGAGCAATCAGCCCCAGCATTTT. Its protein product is CAWSGQGKSNQPQHF.

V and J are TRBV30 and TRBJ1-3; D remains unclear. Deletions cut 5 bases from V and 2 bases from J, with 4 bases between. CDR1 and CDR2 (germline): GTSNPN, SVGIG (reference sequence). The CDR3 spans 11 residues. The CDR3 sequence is CAWGTGNTIYF. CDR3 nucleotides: TGTGCCTGGGGAACTGGAAACACCATATATTTT.